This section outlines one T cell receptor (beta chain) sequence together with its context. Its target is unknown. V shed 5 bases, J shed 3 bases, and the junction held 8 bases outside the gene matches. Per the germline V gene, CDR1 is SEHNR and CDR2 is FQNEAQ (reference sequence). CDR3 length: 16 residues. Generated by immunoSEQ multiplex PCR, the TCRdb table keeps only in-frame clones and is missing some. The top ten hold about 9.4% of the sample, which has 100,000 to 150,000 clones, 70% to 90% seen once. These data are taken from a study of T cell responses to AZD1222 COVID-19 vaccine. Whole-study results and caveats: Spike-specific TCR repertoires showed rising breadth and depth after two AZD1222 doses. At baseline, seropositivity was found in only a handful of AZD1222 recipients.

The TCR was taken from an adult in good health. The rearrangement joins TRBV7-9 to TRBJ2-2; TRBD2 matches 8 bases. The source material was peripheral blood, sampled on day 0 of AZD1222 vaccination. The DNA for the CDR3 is TGTGCCAGCAGCCACAGCGGGAGAGTTGACACCGGGGAGCTGTTTTTT. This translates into CASSHSGRVDTGELFF.